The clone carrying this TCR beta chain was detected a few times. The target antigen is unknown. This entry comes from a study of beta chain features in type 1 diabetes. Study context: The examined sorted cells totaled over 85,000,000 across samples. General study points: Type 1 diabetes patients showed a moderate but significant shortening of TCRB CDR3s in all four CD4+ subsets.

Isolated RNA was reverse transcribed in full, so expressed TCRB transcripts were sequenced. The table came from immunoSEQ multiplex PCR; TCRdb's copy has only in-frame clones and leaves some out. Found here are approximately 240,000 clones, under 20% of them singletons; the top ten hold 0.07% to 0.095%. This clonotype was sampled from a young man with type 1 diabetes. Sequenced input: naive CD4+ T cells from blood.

For the CDR3, the DNA is TGCAGCGTTGAACCCCAGCTAGAGCTCACAGATACGCAGTATTTT. This gives the protein CSVEPQLELTDTQYF. The chain uses TRBV29-1 and TRBJ2-3, with D unresolved. The CDR3 covers 15 residues. V shed 2 bases and J shed 2 bases, with 14 bases lying between them. In germline, CDR1 is SQVTM, CDR2 ANQGSEA.